This entry lists 12 T cell receptor beta chains sequenced from one sample in a study of tumor-infiltrating lymphocytes in primary liver carcinoma. From about 530 ng total RNA, TCR beta cDNA was generated with a primer in the constant region. Nested multiplex PCR, run for three rounds with slightly modified ARM-PCR, yielded TCR beta libraries. Two initial PCR rounds of roughly 10 cycles each paired TRBV1-TRBV30 forward primers with a C-beta reverse primer. A single record per CDR3 protein comes from TCRdb applying MiXCR to the multiplex PCR reads. The sample holds about 78,000 distinct CDR3 sequences; about 64% are singletons and the top ten take approximately 15%. From about 19-30 mg of unsorted bulk tissue, DNA and RNA were co-extracted together. The material sequenced was liver tumor tissue from sampling region 4. Stated subset: tumor region T4, right-lateral pole. The origin of the receptors is a woman in her sixties with primary liver carcinoma and hepatitis B virus infection.

Concerning this clonotype itself: An end of the junction differs from the germline gene, which may be a read error. The gene calls are TRBV7-3 and TRBJ2-1; no firm D call. Germline V lookup: CDR1 SGHTA, CDR2 FQGTGA. The CDR3 is made up of 12 amino acids. This chain's CDR3 is CTSRSDSNEQFF. As DNA, the CDR3 is TGTACCAGCAGATCTGACTCCAATGAGCAGTTCTTC. The full variable domain, its missing parts supplied by reference TRBV7-3 and TRBJ2-1, is GAGVSQTPSNKVTEKGKYVELRCDPISGHTALYWYRQSLGQGPEFLIYFQGTGAADDSGLPNDRFFAVRPEGSVSTLKIQRTERGDSAVYLCTSRSDSNEQFFGPGTRLTVL.

Comment on this clonotype: One end of the junction does not line up with germline, which may come from a read error. The chain combines TRBV5-4 with TRBJ2-7; 8 nucleotides align to TRBD2. The CDR3 length is 15 residues. Germline CDR1 SGHNT, CDR2 YYREEE (reference sequence). Here the CDR3 reads CASGLAGGRRYEQHF. CDR3 DNA sequence: TGTGCCAGCGGCTTGGCTGGCGGGAGGAGGTACGAGCAGCACTTC.

As regards this clonotype: It may be a read error: a sequence one base away is much more abundant. The CDR3 coding sequence is TGTGCCACCAGTGATCATTGGACAGGGGGATCCGGCGGGGAGCTGTCTTTT. Translating it yields CATSDHWTGGSGGELSF. The rearrangement links TRBV24-1 to TRBJ2-2; TRBD1 agrees at 10 bases. The CDR3 has 17 amino acids. Germline CDR1 reads KGHDR; CDR2 reads SFDVKD.

As concerns this clonotype: One junction end does not reproduce the germline sequence, and a read error may be involved. The V gene is TRBV6-5, the J gene TRBJ2-7, with D perhaps TRBD1 (6 bases). Germline loops: CDR1 MNHEY, CDR2 SVGAGI. The CDR3 covers 19 residues. The CDR3 reads CASIVVRFDRTTTPYEQYF. The CDR3 DNA reads as TGTGCCAGCATCGTAGTCCGCTTCGACAGGACAACGACCCCCTACGAGCAGTATTTC.

As regards this clonotype: Germline and junction disagree at one end, which may indicate a read error. The V and J genes are TRBV6-1 and TRBJ2-1, with TRBD2 identical over 9 bases. Germline V gene data show CDR1 as MNHNS and CDR2 as SASEGT. The CDR3 is 15 amino acids. CDR3 sequence reads: CVSSAASGEYNEQFF. The CDR3 DNA is TGTGTCAGCAGTGCGGCTAGCGGGGAATACAATGAGCAATTCTTC.

In its sample, this clonotype was seen a few times. The rearrangement uses TRBV7-2 and TRBJ2-7; D not resolved. V lost 4 bases and J lost 1, with 5 bases in between. The CDR3 spans 12 residues. CDR1 and CDR2 from the germline V gene are SGHTA and FQGNSA. The CDR3 DNA follows: TGTGCCAGCAGCTCCTTGTCCTACGAGCAGTACTTC. It specifies CASSSLSYEQYF.

This clonotype was seen only once. Germline is not matched at one junction end, which may reflect a read error. The chain uses TRBV10-2 and TRBJ2-1; D perhaps matches TRBD2 (5 bases). Germline V lookup: CDR1 WSHSY, CDR2 SAAADI. The CDR3 sequence is 15 residues long. The CDR3: CASSEREAAYNEQFF. CDR3 DNA sequence: TGCGCTAGCAGTGAAAGAGAAGCGGCTTACAATGAGCAGTTCTTC.

This clonotype came up many times. The chain uses TRBV13 and TRBJ2-1, with TRBD2 matching over 9 bases. The CDR3 runs to 17 residues. The V and J ends lost 0 bases and 7 bases, in that order; junction bases with no gene match: 10. From germline, CDR1 is PRHDT and CDR2 FYEKMQ (reference sequence). For the CDR3, the DNA is TGTGCCAGCAGCTTAGGGCTACGGGGTGCGGGAGGGAATGAGCAGTTCTTC. It is translated as CASSLGLRGAGGNEQFF.

The rearrangement links TRBV11-1 to TRBJ2-7, with 7 positions matching TRBD2. Trimming cost V 4 bases and J 7 bases; bases outside gene matches: 10. Germline loops: CDR1 SGHAT, CDR2 FQDESV (reference sequence). CDR3 length: 14 amino acids. The CDR3 DNA sequence: TGTGCCAGCAGCTCAGGTAGCGGGTACTATGAGCAGTACTTC. Amino acids: CASSSGSGYYEQYF.

The V call is TRBV19, the J call TRBJ2-7, with D maybe TRBD1 (5 bases). V was trimmed by 4 bases and J by 6 bases, leaving 13 bases between them. The length of the CDR3 is 13 residues. Germline V gives CDR1 LNHDA, CDR2 SQIVND (reference sequence). CDR3 in amino acids: CASSKGHVSEQYF. The CDR3 coding sequence is TGTGCCAGTAGTAAAGGACATGTTAGCGAGCAGTACTTC.

This clonotype was seen ten or more times. The chain employs TRBV6-5 and TRBJ1-5, with TRBD1 matching 8 bases. Germline lookup yields CDR1 MNHEY and CDR2 SVGAGI. V lost 6 bases, J lost 6 bases, and 10 bases stayed unmatched. The CDR3 contains 15 residues. The CDR3 protein is CASSQRQGSRQPQHF. For the CDR3, the DNA is TGTGCCAGCAGCCAAAGACAGGGGAGTCGTCAGCCCCAGCATTTT.

Written as DNA, the CDR3 is TGCGTCAACAGCCAAGGAATGCAGGGGCTCTATGGCTACACCTTC. Translating it yields CVNSQGMQGLYGYTF. The chain has TRBV4-1 and TRBJ1-2; TRBD1 is a possible D gene (6 bases). Germline V gene sequence: CDR1 MGHRA, CDR2 YSYEKL. The CDR3 totals 15 residues.